This entry lists 2 T cell receptor beta chains sequenced from one sample in a study of OX40 agonist ivuxolimab in advanced cancers. The table came from immunoSEQ multiplex PCR; TCRdb's copy has only in-frame clones and leaves some out. Here the sample spans roughly 53,000 clones, about 88% being singletons. The sequences come from CD4+ or CD8+ T cells sorted from blood, collected in a trial of the OX40 agonist ivuxolimab. The receptors shown here come from an adult with an advanced solid tumor such as melanoma, head and neck, liver or kidney cancer.

This chain connects TRBV30 to TRBJ2-5, with D perhaps assigned TRBD1 or TRBD2 (5 bases each). Looked up from germline, CDR1 is GTSNPN and CDR2 is SVGIG (reference sequence). The CDR3 has 13 residues. V was pared by 0 bases and J by 0 bases, with 5 bases between. DNA of the CDR3: TGTGCCTGGAGTGTGGGGGACCAAGAGACCCAGTACTTC. Encoded protein: CAWSVGDQETQYF.

The chain recombines TRBV29-1 with TRBJ1-3; TRBD1 is a possible D gene (5 bases). Trimming cost V 4 bases and J 0 bases, with 7 bases left between them. Germline V gene sequence: CDR1 SQVTM, CDR2 ANQGSEA. This CDR3 is 13 amino acids long. The DNA of the CDR3 is TGCAGCGTTGTGGGACTCTCTGGAAACACCATATATTTT. This gives the protein CSVVGLSGNTIYF.